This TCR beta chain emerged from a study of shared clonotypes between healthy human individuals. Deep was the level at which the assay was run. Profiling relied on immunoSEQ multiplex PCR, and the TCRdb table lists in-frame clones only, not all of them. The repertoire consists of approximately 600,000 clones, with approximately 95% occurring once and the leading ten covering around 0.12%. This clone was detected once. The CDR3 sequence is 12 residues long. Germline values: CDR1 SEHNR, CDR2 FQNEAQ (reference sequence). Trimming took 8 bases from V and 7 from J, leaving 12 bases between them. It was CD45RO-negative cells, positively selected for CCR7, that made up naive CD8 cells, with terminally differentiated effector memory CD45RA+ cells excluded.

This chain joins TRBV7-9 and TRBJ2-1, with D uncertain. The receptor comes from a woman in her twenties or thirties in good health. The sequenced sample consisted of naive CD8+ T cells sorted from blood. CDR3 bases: TGTGCCAGCGCACGGATCGGAAATGAGCAGTTCTTC. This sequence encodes CASARIGNEQFF.